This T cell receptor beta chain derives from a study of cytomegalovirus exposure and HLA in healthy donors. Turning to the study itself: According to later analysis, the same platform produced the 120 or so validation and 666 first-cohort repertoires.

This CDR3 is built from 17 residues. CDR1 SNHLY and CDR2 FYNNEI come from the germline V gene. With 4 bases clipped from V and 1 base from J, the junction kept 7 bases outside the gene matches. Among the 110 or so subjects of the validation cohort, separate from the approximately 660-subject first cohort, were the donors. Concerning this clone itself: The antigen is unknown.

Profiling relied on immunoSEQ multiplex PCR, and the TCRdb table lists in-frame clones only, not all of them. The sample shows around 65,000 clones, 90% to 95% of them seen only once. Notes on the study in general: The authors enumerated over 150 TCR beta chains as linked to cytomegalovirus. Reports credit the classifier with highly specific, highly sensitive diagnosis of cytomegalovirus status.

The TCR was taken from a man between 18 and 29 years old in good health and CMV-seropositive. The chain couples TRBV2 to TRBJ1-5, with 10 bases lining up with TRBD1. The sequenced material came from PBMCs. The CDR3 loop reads CASSGEKGQGSNQPQHF. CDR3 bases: TGTGCCAGCAGTGGAGAAAAGGGACAGGGGAGCAATCAGCCCCAGCATTTT.